This T cell receptor (beta chain) was sequenced for a study of cytomegalovirus exposure and HLA in healthy donors (dated by TCRdb to 2016 to 2017). General notes on the study: In an earlier analysis of 587 of the donors, 250 to 300 Gb of sequence data and 100 million or so unique TCR beta sequences from 180 million or so T cells were reported. An early release that covered 640 HLA-typed donors contained approximately 300 gigabases of sequencing data and roughly 84 million unique TCR sequences. Of the approximately 400 genotyped donors, approximately 83% fell in the genetic ancestry cluster associated with self-reported Caucasian donors. The study was designed to test whether signatures of past pathogen exposure could be identified by cataloging public T cell receptors. Using immunosequencing, the study profiled T cell repertoires from 666 subjects and related those repertoires to cytomegalovirus serostatus. In addition to the first cohort of 666 subjects, a separate validation cohort of 120 different subjects was used. The study combined high-throughput TCR immunosequencing, statistical association of individual TCRs with disease status, and machine learning to predict cytomegalovirus infection status. A later analysis re-analyzed previously published TCR beta repertoires from approximately 700 donors and added high-resolution HLA genotyping to study TCR occurrence patterns. Rather than using new phenotypic data, the later analysis identified candidate immune exposures from TCR beta sequences and from how often those sequences occurred across donors. In an earlier analysis of 587 of the donors, high-throughput TCR beta sequencing was used to judge whether each TCR beta V gene segment behaved as functional or pseudogenic. Donor age, sex, ethnicity and CMV serostatus were compiled alongside the repertoire data. A later genetic analysis used genome-wide SNP genotypes for about 60% of the 666 donors, treating that subset as a discovery cohort. Every repertoire in the discovery cohort had been generated on one and the same sequencing platform. Class I and class II HLA loci were covered by the typing at four-digit resolution. Typing coverage varied by locus: roughly 620-640 donors for A, B, C, DRB1 and DQB1; approximately 560 for DQA1; about 570 for DPA1; 400 to 480 for DPB1. Several DR-DQ haplotypes were treated as single units for association and clustering because of strong linkage in the cohort. Among a few hundred genotyped donors of the cohort, an average of around 240,000 unique TCR beta nucleotide sequences were sequenced per donor, roughly 20% of them non-productive.

As regards this clone: No antigen is known for it.

Summary of the overall study and its limitations: According to a later analysis, parvovirus B19, influenza, CMV and Epstein-Barr virus appeared linked to several top co-occurrence clusters. Sequencing depth was assumed to be roughly uniform across donors in the presence/absence analyses, though that assumption may not hold. Three of the identified cytomegalovirus-associated TCR beta chains were confirmed in vitro to be specific for cytomegalovirus antigens. Some IMGT-functional V segments, including TRBV6-2 and TRBV6-3, could not be told apart with the 87-base-pair reads, so those segments were excluded. Only TCR beta chains were sequenced in this cohort, and the absence of alpha or paired-chain data limited detectable features. A further reported finding was that TCR beta sequences accurately predicted the HLA-A and HLA-B alleles for most subjects in the first cohort. Linkage disequilibrium might explain the correlated functional status among segregating V segments, but an unknown experimental factor could not be excluded. While some public TCRs were present in many individuals, most TCR sequences turned up only very rarely across donors. Most CMV-associated TCR beta chains appeared to be HLA-restricted in a later analysis, and the HLA associations seemed to be driven largely by CMV exposure. A later analysis associated 16,951 TCR beta sequences with specific HLA alleles at a false discovery rate of 0.05. An earlier analysis of several hundred of the donors showed that most TCR beta V segments appeared in productive rearrangements either about 87% or about 30% of the time, which broadly matched IMGT annotations. In a later analysis, HLA-associated TCR beta chains showed more clonal expansion and lower generation probabilities than non-associated chains that were equally common. When HLA alleles, especially DR and DQ, strongly co-occurred, TCR associations were difficult to assign to individual alleles. Because HLA typing was missing for some donors at each locus, association tests included only the typed subset. A later analysis found that TCR association rates varied across HLA loci, with DRB1 alleles showing the most associated TCRs and HLA-C alleles the fewest. The authors suggested that the approach could potentially be extended to other disease states and immunological phenotypes. Over 15 rarely observed V segments, including chromosome 9 orphons, were excluded from the earlier analysis of a few hundred of the donors because counts were too low. In both the original and validation cohorts, the classifier was reported to diagnose cytomegalovirus status with high specificity and sensitivity. A later genetic analysis associated a missense DCLRE1C variant with V-gene and J-gene trimming of TCR beta chains, and an independent cohort replicated the association. Immune exposure information for the cohort was limited to CMV serostatus. The study gave a list of roughly 150 TCR beta chains associated with cytomegalovirus. A cluster of highly shared sequence variants was judged likely to be a technical artifact of the sequencing pipeline. According to a later genetic analysis, donors in an Asian-associated ancestry cluster had fewer N-insertions in productive TCRs than the approximately 700-donor mean.

The cohort was made up of hundreds of healthy bone marrow donors. At the time of sampling, every cohort member was nominally healthy, though immune exposures that went unrecorded were likely present. The donor tested CMV seropositive, placing the donor among the 290 or so seropositive members of the cohort. Each donor provided a peripheral blood sample, and peripheral blood mononuclear cells were used for TCR beta sequencing. Genomic DNA extraction from the blood cell samples was performed with the Qiagen DNeasy Blood Extraction Kit. Libraries were prepared through the immunoSEQ multiplex PCR assay. For the multiplex PCR, a mixture combining 60 forward primers for TCR Vbeta segments and 13 reverse primers for TCR Jbeta segments was used. Amplification of the CDR3 region of rearranged TCR beta genes was performed with a multiplex PCR assay on genomic DNA. The amplified TCR beta libraries were sequenced on the Illumina HiSeq System as 87-base-pair reads. The paper's processing steps were these. Across the 600 to 700 repertoires, a later analysis counted 80 million or so unique TCR beta chains, 9.5 million to 12 million of which were shared by at least two donors. Raw reads were error-corrected and collapsed into unique sequences with a nearest-neighbor algorithm that merged closely related sequences to remove PCR and sequencing errors. CDR3 sequences were aligned to IMGT reference sequences to assign V, D and J gene segments. For a sequence to be retained, a match of at least six nucleotides was required to both a V gene segment and a J gene segment. A rearrangement counted as productive if the CDR3 had no stop codons and remained in frame with V and J, and every other rearrangement counted as non-productive. Following IMGT convention, CDR3 was defined as the stretch from the second conserved V-encoded cysteine to the conserved J-encoded phenylalanine. The earlier analysis of some 600 of the donors excluded sequences that lacked an unambiguous match to a single V gene segment. An earlier analysis of 550 to 650 of the donors classified V segments as functional when productive rearrangements were above 56.7% and as segregating when the standard deviation between donors was above 5%. A statistical classification framework was built for diagnosing cytomegalovirus status from the catalog of TCR beta chain sequences. In a later analysis, V and J genes were assigned by comparing TCR nucleotide sequences against IMGT/GENE-DB human TR gene sequences. Using the TCRdist pipeline, a later analysis assigned CDR3 sequences along with most-parsimonious VDJ recombination scenarios. In a later analysis, every TCR beta chain was defined by the combination of its CDR3 amino acid sequence and its V-gene family, and reads without a unique V-gene family were dropped. A later analysis removed over 500 highly shared, low-generation-probability nucleotide sequences to deal with suspected cross-contamination and a sequencing artifact. In a later analysis, a clonal expansion index was calculated for each public chain from normalized within-repertoire ranks of inferred template counts. Generation probabilities in a later analysis came from a VDJ recombination model fitted to out-of-frame rearrangements, and those results were checked against IGoR. Hypergeometric tests were used in a later analysis to score TCR-TCR, TCR-HLA and TCR-CMV co-occurrence, with a repertoire-size bias correction applied to the TCR pairs. In a later analysis, false discovery rates were estimated by permuting HLA or CMV assignments 20 times. In a later analysis, co-occurring TCRs were grouped using DBSCAN, and TCRdist sequence similarity was added for clustering within HLA-allele-positive subsets. Co-occurrence clustering excluded repertoires with fewer than 30,000 or more than 120,000 public chains, plus five with anomalous nucleotide sharing. TCRdb retrieved this table from immuneACCESS and kept in-frame rearrangements only. Not all clones are present; in checked studies, unresolved V genes account for under half, and no reason is known for the remainder. That table supplies the V and J calls and clone size; D and trimming were determined from the DNA. The table held for this sample gives about 77,000 clones. The top ten hold around 13% of the sample.

The germline V gene (reference sequence) gives CDR1 as MNHNY and CDR2 as SVGAGI. Trimming at the junction amounts to 6 bases on V and 3 bases on J, and the germline ends lie 15 bases apart. The CDR3 measures 15 amino acids from cysteine to phenylalanine. Just the 45-base CDR3 DNA is kept, in frame starting at base 1. The rearrangement joined TRBV6-6 to TRBJ1-5; no D gene can be assigned with confidence. The source is a man aged 50 to 60 in good health and CMV-seropositive. The sample taken for sequencing was PBMCs. The nucleotide sequence reads TGTGCCAGCAGCCCCCGGGGAGTGACCAATCAGCCCCAGCATTTT. Its protein product is CASSPRGVTNQPQHF.